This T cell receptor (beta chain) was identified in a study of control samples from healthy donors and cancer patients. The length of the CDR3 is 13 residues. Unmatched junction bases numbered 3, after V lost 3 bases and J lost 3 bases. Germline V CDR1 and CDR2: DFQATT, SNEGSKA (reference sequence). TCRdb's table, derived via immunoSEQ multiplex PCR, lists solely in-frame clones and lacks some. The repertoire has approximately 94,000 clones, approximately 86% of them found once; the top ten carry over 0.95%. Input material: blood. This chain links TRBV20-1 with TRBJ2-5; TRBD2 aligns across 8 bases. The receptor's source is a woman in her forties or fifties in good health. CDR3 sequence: CSASPGGEETQYF. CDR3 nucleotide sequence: TGCAGTGCTAGTCCGGGGGGGGAAGAGACCCAGTACTTC.